Sequencing of this T cell receptor beta chain was carried out in a study of response to subunit inactivated influenza vaccine. Broader study findings: New T cells are recruited in small numbers by each seasonal influenza vaccination, according to the authors' suggestion.

This clonotype was seen more than once but under ten times. As yet, its antigen is unknown. Via MiXCR, TCRdb re-called the RT-PCR reads, giving one row per CDR3 protein. The profile shows about 520,000 distinct CDR3 sequences, less than 30% of them singletons. With V trimmed by 5 bases and J by 5 bases, 8 bases remained unmatched. Germline values: CDR1 SGHAT, CDR2 FQNNGV. This CDR3 region has 15 residues. The TCR was taken from a man aged 45 to 65 who received an inactivated influenza vaccine. The starting material was CD4+ T cells sorted from PBMCs, obtained approximately 5 days after vaccination. The chain joins TRBV11-2 to TRBJ1-2; 10 bases agree with TRBD1. The CDR3 DNA is TGTGCCAGCAGCCTCCGGGACAGGGGATCATATGGCTACACCTTC. Residues: CASSLRDRGSYGYTF.